The 21 T cell receptor beta chains below come from one sample, sequenced in a study of CD8 T cells in Susac syndrome. Reverse transcription of about 0.45 to 1 ug RNA used random hexamers. TCRdb reanalysed the immunoSEQ multiplex PCR reads using MiXCR and keeps one entry per CDR3 protein. There are 170,000 or so distinct CDR3 sequences in the sample; roughly 92% occur only once, and approximately 0.09% lies in the top ten. The sequenced material came from CD4+ T cells from PBMCs. Receptors originate from a human donor with multiple sclerosis.

The chain combines TRBV28 with TRBJ1-2, with 10 bases identical to TRBD1. Germline-derived CDR1 and CDR2 are MDHEN and SYDVKM. J was trimmed by 0 bases and V by 4 bases; bases with no gene match: 8. This CDR3 contains 17 residues. CDR3 in amino acids: CASSSGQGVSANYGYTF. The CDR3 region has the DNA TGTGCCAGCAGTTCCGGACAGGGGGTGAGCGCTAACTATGGCTACACCTTC.

The V and J genes are TRBV5-1 and TRBJ2-3, with 12 positions matching TRBD1. The CDR3 runs to 15 residues. V lost 3 bases, J lost 6 bases, and 5 bases stayed unmatched. The germline V gene has CDR1 SGHRS and CDR2 YFSETQ. CDR3 region: CASSSGQGASDTQYF. The CDR3 DNA reads TGCGCCAGCAGCTCGGGACAGGGGGCGTCGGATACGCAGTATTTT.

The V gene is TRBV3-1, the J gene TRBJ2-6, with D maybe TRBD1 (5 bases). CDR1 LGHDT and CDR2 YNNKEL come from the germline V gene (reference sequence). Trimming removed 8 bases from V and 0 bases from J, with 17 bases in between. The CDR3 has 17 amino acids. CDR3 amino acids: CASSPRWGSSGANVLTF. The DNA for the CDR3 is TGTGCCAGCTCACCTAGGTGGGGCTCCTCTGGGGCCAACGTCCTGACTTTC.

This sequence joins TRBV30 and TRBJ1-5; perhaps TRBD1 as D (5 bases). This CDR3 comprises 13 residues. Germline CDR1 and CDR2: GTSNPN and SVGIG (reference sequence). The ends were cut back, 1 base at V and 4 bases at J, with 8 bases in the middle. CDR3 sequence reads: CAWSGGGNQPQHF. The CDR3, as DNA: TGTGCCTGGAGTGGTGGGGGGAATCAGCCCCAGCATTTT.

The V call is TRBV6-2 or TRBV6-3, the J call TRBJ2-2; D ambiguous. CDR3 length equals 14 residues. Germline assignment: CDR1 MNHEY and CDR2 SVGEGT. Trimming took off 6 bases at V and 6 bases at J, with 14 bases between the two ends. The CDR3 region has the DNA TGTGCCAGCAGCCCTCGGATTTCAGCCGGGGAGCTGTTTTTT. It codes for CASSPRISAGELFF.

This clonotype was recorded only once. The chain uses TRBV7-9 and TRBJ2-1; 8 nucleotides line up with TRBD1. CDR1 and CDR2 from the germline V gene are SEHNR and FQNEAQ (reference sequence). After removal of 1 base from V and 11 bases from J, the junction contained 7 bases not matched to a gene. CDR3 length equals 14 residues. CDR3 residues: CASSLDGTGMKQFF. The CDR3 region has the DNA TGTGCCAGCAGCTTAGACGGGACAGGTATGAAGCAGTTCTTC.

The rearrangement uses TRBV2 and TRBJ2-7; TRBD2 agrees at 12 bases. Germline-derived CDR1 and CDR2 are SNHLY and FYNNEI. After removal of 6 bases from V and 6 bases from J, the junction contained 0 bases not matched to a gene. The CDR3 loop spans 12 amino acids. The CDR3 sequence: CASRTSGGEQYF. CDR3 bases: TGTGCCAGCAGGACTAGCGGGGGCGAGCAGTACTTC.

The chain is built from TRBV10-3 and TRBJ2-6; D is possibly TRBD1 (5 bases). CDR3 size: 17 residues. Per the germline V gene, CDR1 is ENHRY and CDR2 is SYGVKD. Trimming pared 4 bases from V and 4 bases from J, leaving 17 bases between. The CDR3 DNA reads TGTGCCATCAGTGGCCGGGCCCAGGGTGAGGGGGCCAACGTCCTGACTTTC. It specifies CAISGRAQGEGANVLTF.

The genes are TRBV9 and TRBJ2-5; no firm D call. Germline CDR1 and CDR2: SGDLS and YYNGEE. V was clipped by 4 bases and J by 2 bases, with 9 bases between them. CDR3 length equals 13 residues. The CDR3 DNA reads TGTGCCAGCAGCCGCACGAGTCAAGAGACCCAGTACTTC. Translating it yields CASSRTSQETQYF. The complete variable domain, with remaining parts taken from reference TRBV9 and TRBJ2-5, reads DSGVTQTPKHLITATGQRVTLRCSPRSGDLSVYWYQQSLDQGLQFLIQYYNGEERAKGNILERFSAQQFPDLHSELNLSSLELGDSALYFCASSRTSQETQYFGPGTRLLVL.

The chain's CDR3 is CSATRGEQGGTEAFF. CDR3 bases: TGCAGTGCTACACGAGGGGAACAGGGGGGCACTGAAGCTTTCTTT. The rearrangement joins TRBV20-1 to TRBJ1-1, with 8 bases lining up with TRBD1. This CDR3 has 15 residues. Germline V gene data show CDR1 as DFQATT and CDR2 as SNEGSKA (reference sequence). Unmatched junction bases numbered 11, after V lost 4 bases and J lost 4 bases.

CDR3 residues: CASSHYSGGSGANVLTF. The CDR3 DNA is TGTGCCAGCAGCCATTATTCGGGGGGGTCTGGGGCCAACGTCCTGACTTTC. This chain joins TRBV3-1 and TRBJ2-6; 8 positions agree with TRBD2. The junction had 5 bases not matched to a gene; V was cut back by 3 bases and J by 1 base. The germline CDR1 and CDR2 sequences are LGHDT and YNNKEL (reference sequence). This CDR3 spans 17 amino acids.

The chain joins TRBV25-1 to TRBJ1-2, with 10 bases identical to TRBD1. CDR3 length equals 14 residues. Losses at the gene ends were 3 bases for V and 6 bases for J; bases not matched to a gene: 4. From germline, CDR1 is MGHDK and CDR2 SYGVNS. CDR3 coding DNA: TGTGCCAGCAGTGACCTAGACAGGGGGCATGGCTACACCTTC. Translated: CASSDLDRGHGYTF.

The genes are TRBV3-1 and TRBJ2-1; D is unclear. CDR3 length equals 14 residues. V lost 1 base to trimming and J lost 4 bases, with 8 bases between them. Germline CDR1 is LGHDT and CDR2 is YNNKEL (reference sequence). CDR3 loop: CASSQVSGYNEQFF. The CDR3 DNA is TGTGCCAGCAGCCAAGTTTCTGGTTACAATGAGCAGTTCTTC.

J is TRBJ2-4 and V is TRBV4-1, with 9 bases that match TRBD1. The J segment lost 2 bases and the V segment lost 7 bases, leaving 3 bases of the junction unmatched. This CDR3 spans 14 amino acids. The germline V gene has CDR1 MGHRA and CDR2 YSYEKL. The CDR3, as DNA: TGCGCCAGCAAAGGACAGGGGTCCAAAAACATTCAGTACTTC. Protein product: CASKGQGSKNIQYF.

The gene calls are TRBV5-1 and TRBJ2-7; 12 bases map to TRBD2. This CDR3 has 14 amino acids. Germline CDR1 reads SGHRS; CDR2 reads YFSETQ. V shed 4 bases, J shed 6 bases, and the junction held 5 bases outside the gene matches. CDR3 region: CASSPSGRAGEQYF. CDR3 DNA sequence: TGCGCCAGCAGCCCTAGCGGGAGGGCGGGCGAGCAGTACTTC.

This chain uses TRBV5-4 with TRBJ2-5, with D perhaps TRBD1 or TRBD2 (5 bases each). Germline V gene lookup returns CDR1 SGHNT and CDR2 YYREEE (reference sequence). The CDR3 totals 15 residues. The V end was cut by 0 bases, the J end by 4 bases, with 13 bases between. In DNA form, the CDR3 reads TGTGCCAGCAGCTTGGACAGTCCCGGGGCAGAGACCCAGTACTTC. It translates to CASSLDSPGAETQYF.

The rearrangement links TRBV5-1 to TRBJ2-2; D might be TRBD2 (6 bases). This CDR3 region has 16 residues. Trimming removed 0 bases at V and 1 base at J, with 10 bases between. Per the germline V gene, CDR1 is SGHRS and CDR2 is YFSETQ. The CDR3 DNA is TGCGCCAGCAGCTTGGTTCCGCGGGGGAACACCGGGGAGCTGTTTTTT. This gives the protein CASSLVPRGNTGELFF.

This clonotype was recorded a few times. CDR3 bases: TGTGCCACCAGTGATGACAGCACGTATGGCTACACCTTC. Residues: CATSDDSTYGYTF. This chain connects TRBV24-1 to TRBJ1-2; D perhaps matches TRBD1 (5 bases). Trimming pared 3 bases from V and 5 bases from J, leaving 9 bases between. From germline, CDR1 is KGHDR and CDR2 SFDVKD. The CDR3 has 13 amino acids.

The V and J genes are TRBV18 and TRBJ2-7; TRBD1 might be the D (5 bases). CDR1 KGHSH and CDR2 LQKENI come from the germline V gene. The CDR3 spans 17 residues. V was clipped by 3 bases and J by 4 bases, with 22 bases between them. DNA for the CDR3: TGTGCCAGCTCACCTTCCCTTCGATGGGGCGACCCATACGAGCAGTACTTC. Its protein is CASSPSLRWGDPYEQYF.

This chain links TRBV9 with TRBJ2-3, with 8 bases matching TRBD2. The CDR3 contains 12 residues. The V gene end was trimmed by 5 bases and the J gene end by 10 bases; junction bases not matched to a gene: 6. CDR1 is SGDLS and CDR2 is YYNGEE in the germline V gene. The CDR3 region is CASSATSAPQYF. The CDR3 coding sequence is TGTGCCAGCAGTGCGACTAGCGCTCCGCAGTATTTT.

This chain links TRBV7-9 with TRBJ1-5; 7 bases are shared with TRBD1. Trimming removed 1 base from V and 3 bases from J; junction bases left unmatched: 3. The CDR3 extends over 15 amino acids. Per the germline V gene, CDR1 is SEHNR and CDR2 is FQNEAQ (reference sequence). DNA for the CDR3: TGTGCCAGCAGCTTAGGGAGGGGGCTCAATCAGCCCCAGCATTTT. This translates into CASSLGRGLNQPQHF. Full variable domain (outside the CDR3, taken from reference TRBV7-9 and TRBJ1-5): DTGVSQNPRHKITKRGQNVTFRCDPISEHNRLYWYRQTLGQGPEFLTYFQNEAQLEKSRLLSDRFSAERPKGSFSTLEIQRTEQGDSAMYLCASSLGRGLNQPQHFGDGTRLSIL.